This T cell receptor (beta chain) was retrieved from a study of blood T cell repertoires in COVID-19. Looking at the study overall: Samples representing acute and convalescent COVID-19 were sourced from the United States, Italy and Spain. PBMCs, B-cell-depleted T cells, or T cells provided the cDNA or gDNA that made up the material.

In the original analysis: Scientists estimated how many nucleated cells there were by amplifying reference gene primers. Method: immunoSEQ multiplex PCR; TCRdb's copy keeps in-frame clones and lacks some. That table supplies the V and J calls and clone size; D and trimming were determined from the DNA. The sample lists some 180,000 clones, roughly 88% occurring once. CDR1 and CDR2 (germline): LGHNA, YSLEER. With 0 bases clipped from V and 7 bases from J, the junction kept 8 bases outside the gene matches. CDR3 length equals 16 residues. Seattle patients were enrolled during active infection and followed longitudinally.

The TCR sequence derives from a man in his late teens or twenties with COVID-19, enrolled during active disease. This chain joins TRBV4-3 and TRBJ2-1, with TRBD2 identical over 8 bases. Source material: peripheral blood. The CDR3 spells CASSQDPRGRRNEQFF. In DNA, the CDR3 is TGCGCCAGCAGCCAAGATCCTCGCGGGAGGAGAAATGAGCAGTTCTTC.